The 9 T cell receptor beta chains below all came from one sample that was sequenced in a study of naive and memory T cell subsets. The SP2 primer and nested alpha and beta constant region primers amplified ligated cDNA in four rounds. One entry per CDR3 protein, called by TCRdb with MiXCR from the 5' RACE reads. The sample lists 56,000 or so distinct CDR3 sequences; 6% to 8% were seen once. The library had UMIs added by 3' ligation of an oligonucleotide to TCR cDNA. Receptor source: a female donor in good health.

This clonotype was seen ten or more times. The chain combines TRBV2 with TRBJ1-5; 8 bases agree with TRBD1. The CDR3 is 14 residues long. Unmatched junction bases numbered 10, after V lost 8 bases and J lost 7 bases. Germline V gives CDR1 SNHLY, CDR2 FYNNEI. As DNA, the CDR3 is TGTGCCAGCCTGGGACAGGTGGGACCGCAGCCCCAGCATTTT. Translated: CASLGQVGPQPQHF.

This clonotype was observed many times. The chain recombines TRBV2 with TRBJ2-7; no clear D gene. The germline gives CDR1 SNHLY, CDR2 FYNNEI. There are 14 residues in the CDR3. Trimming pared 7 bases from V and 0 bases from J, leaving 13 bases between. CDR3 sequence: CASIPSHSSYEQYF. CDR3 bases: TGTGCCAGCATTCCTTCGCACAGCTCCTACGAGCAGTACTTC.

This clonotype was seen at least ten times. V gene TRBV6-5 combines with J gene TRBJ1-2; no definite D call. The CDR3 has 11 residues. V gave up 2 bases and J gave up 4 bases, with 2 bases separating them. Germline loops: CDR1 MNHEY, CDR2 SVGAGI. Here the CDR3 reads CASSYGYGYTF. CDR3 nucleotides: TGTGCCAGCAGTTACGGCTATGGCTACACCTTC.

The chain combines TRBV30 with TRBJ2-1; D call uncertain. CDR3 length: 11 amino acids. Germline values: CDR1 GTSNPN, CDR2 SVGIG (reference sequence). Trimming removed 2 bases from V and 8 bases from J, with 7 bases in between. CDR3 region: CAWSSVDEQFF. The CDR3, as DNA: TGTGCCTGGAGTAGTGTGGATGAGCAGTTCTTC.

This clonotype has just a few counts. This chain connects TRBV11-2 to TRBJ2-2, with D possibly called TRBD1 or TRBD2 (5 bases each). V lost 4 bases and J lost 4, with 10 bases in between. The germline CDR1 and CDR2 sequences are SGHAT and FQNNGV. This CDR3 region has 14 residues. The CDR3 coding sequence is TGTGCCAGCAGCTCTCCCGGGACCACCGGGGAGCTGTTTTTT. As protein: CASSSPGTTGELFF.

This clonotype was found many times. The chain couples TRBV6-6 to TRBJ1-3; 10 bases are shared with TRBD1. With V trimmed by 2 bases and J by 3 bases, 7 bases remained unmatched. The CDR3 has 17 residues. The germline CDR1 and CDR2 sequences are MNHNY and SVGAGI (reference sequence). DNA of the CDR3: TGTGCCAGCAGTTACACCCCCGGGACAGGGGTTGGAAACACCATATATTTT. Translation gives CASSYTPGTGVGNTIYF.

The chain carries TRBV7-2 and TRBJ2-5; 14 bases are a match to TRBD2. Per the germline V gene, CDR1 is SGHTA and CDR2 is FQGNSA. This CDR3 contains 16 residues. V gave up 1 base and J gave up 6 bases; unmatched junction bases: 4. The CDR3 sequence: CASSLGTSGGMKTQYF. In DNA, the CDR3 is TGTGCCAGCAGCTTAGGGACTAGCGGGGGGATGAAGACCCAGTACTTC.

This chain joins TRBV11-2 and TRBJ2-5, with a possible D match to TRBD2 (6 bases). The CDR3 length is 15 residues. Germline V gives CDR1 SGHAT, CDR2 FQNNGV. V was cut by 4 bases and J by 1 base, with 13 bases left in between. The CDR3 sequence is CASSSQPGAQETQYF. CDR3 nucleotide sequence: TGTGCCAGCAGCTCACAACCGGGAGCCCAAGAGACCCAGTACTTC.

This clonotype was seen a few times. This chain connects TRBV6-5 to TRBJ1-1; a weak D match, TRBD1 (5 bases). From germline, CDR1 is MNHEY and CDR2 SVGAGI. The CDR3 sequence is 13 residues long. V was trimmed by 6 bases and J by 0 bases, leaving 8 bases between them. CDR3 loop: CASRLGVNTEAFF. In nucleotides, the CDR3 is TGTGCCAGCAGGTTGGGGGTGAACACTGAAGCTTTCTTT.